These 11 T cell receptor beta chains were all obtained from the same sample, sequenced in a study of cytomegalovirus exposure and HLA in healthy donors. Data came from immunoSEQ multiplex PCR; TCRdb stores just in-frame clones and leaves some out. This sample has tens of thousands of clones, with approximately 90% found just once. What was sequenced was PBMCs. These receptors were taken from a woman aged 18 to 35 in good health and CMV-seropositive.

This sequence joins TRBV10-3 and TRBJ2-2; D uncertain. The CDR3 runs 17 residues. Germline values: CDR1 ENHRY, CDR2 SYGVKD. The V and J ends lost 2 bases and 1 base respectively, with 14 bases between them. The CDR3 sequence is CAISEPDFSVNTGELFF. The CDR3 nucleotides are TGTGCCATCAGTGAGCCGGATTTCAGCGTGAACACCGGGGAGCTGTTTTTT.

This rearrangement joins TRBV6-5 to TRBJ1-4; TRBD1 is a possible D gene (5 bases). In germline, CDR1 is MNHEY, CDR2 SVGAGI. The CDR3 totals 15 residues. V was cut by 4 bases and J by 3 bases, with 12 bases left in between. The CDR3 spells CASSSVDIPNEKLFF. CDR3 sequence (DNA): TGTGCCAGCAGTTCTGTGGACATACCTAATGAAAAACTGTTTTTT.

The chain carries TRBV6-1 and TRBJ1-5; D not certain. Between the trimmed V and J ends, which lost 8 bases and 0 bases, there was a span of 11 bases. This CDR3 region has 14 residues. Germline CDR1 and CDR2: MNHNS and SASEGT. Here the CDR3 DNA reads TGTGCCAGCCGAAGTCCCGGTAGCAATCAGCCCCAGCATTTT. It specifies CASRSPGSNQPQHF.

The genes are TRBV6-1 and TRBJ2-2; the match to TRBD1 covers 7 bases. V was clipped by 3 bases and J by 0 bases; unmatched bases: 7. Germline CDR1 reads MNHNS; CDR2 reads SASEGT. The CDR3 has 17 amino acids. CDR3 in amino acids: CASSDLLGTANTGELFF. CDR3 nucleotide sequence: TGTGCCAGCAGTGATCTTCTAGGGACAGCGAACACCGGGGAGCTGTTTTTT.

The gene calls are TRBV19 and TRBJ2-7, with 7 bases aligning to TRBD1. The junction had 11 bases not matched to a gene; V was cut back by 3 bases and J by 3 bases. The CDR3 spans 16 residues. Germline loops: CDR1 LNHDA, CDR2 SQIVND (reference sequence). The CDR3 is CASSMAGTVNNYEQYF. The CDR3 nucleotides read TGTGCCAGTAGTATGGCCGGGACAGTAAATAACTACGAGCAGTACTTC. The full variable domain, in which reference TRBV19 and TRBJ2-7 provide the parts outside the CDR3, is DGGITQSPKYLFRKEGQNVTLSCEQNLNHDAMYWYRQDPGQGLRLIYYSQIVNDFQKGDIAEGYSVSREKKESFPLTVTSAQKNPTAFYLCASSMAGTVNNYEQYFGPGTRLTVT.

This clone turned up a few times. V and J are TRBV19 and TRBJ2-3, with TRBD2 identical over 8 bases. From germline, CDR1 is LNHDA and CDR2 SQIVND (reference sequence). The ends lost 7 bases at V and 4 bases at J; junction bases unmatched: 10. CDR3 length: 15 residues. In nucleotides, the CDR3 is TGTGCCAGTACGCCCCGCCGGGAGGGTTCAGATACGCAGTATTTT. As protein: CASTPRREGSDTQYF. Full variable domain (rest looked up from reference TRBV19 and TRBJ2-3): DGGITQSPKYLFRKEGQNVTLSCEQNLNHDAMYWYRQDPGQGLRLIYYSQIVNDFQKGDIAEGYSVSREKKESFPLTVTSAQKNPTAFYLCASTPRREGSDTQYFGPGTRLTVL.

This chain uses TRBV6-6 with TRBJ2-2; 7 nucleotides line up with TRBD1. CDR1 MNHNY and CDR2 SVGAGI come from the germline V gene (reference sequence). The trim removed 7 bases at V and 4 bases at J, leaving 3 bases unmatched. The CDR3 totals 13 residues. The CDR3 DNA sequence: TGTGCCAGCACGACAGGGCTCACCGGGGAGCTGTTTTTT. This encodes CASTTGLTGELFF.

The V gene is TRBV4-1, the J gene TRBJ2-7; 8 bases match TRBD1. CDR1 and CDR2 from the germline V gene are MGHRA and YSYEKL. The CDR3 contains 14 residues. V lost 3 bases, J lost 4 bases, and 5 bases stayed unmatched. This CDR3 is CASSHGQGNYEQYF. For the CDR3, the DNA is TGCGCCAGCAGCCACGGACAGGGAAATTACGAGCAGTACTTC.

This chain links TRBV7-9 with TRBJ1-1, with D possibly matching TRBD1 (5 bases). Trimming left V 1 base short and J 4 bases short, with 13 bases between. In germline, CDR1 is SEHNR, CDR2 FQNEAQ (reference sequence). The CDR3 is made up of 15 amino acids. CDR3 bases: TGTGCCAGCAGCTTAGTTACAGGATTTAGCACTGAAGCTTTCTTT. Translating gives CASSLVTGFSTEAFF.

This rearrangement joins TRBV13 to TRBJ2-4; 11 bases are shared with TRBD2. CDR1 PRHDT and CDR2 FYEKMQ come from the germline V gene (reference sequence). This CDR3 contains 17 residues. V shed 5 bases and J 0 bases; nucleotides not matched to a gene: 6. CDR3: CASSLRLAGLAKNIQYF. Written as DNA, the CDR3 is TGTGCCAGCAGCCTTAGACTAGCGGGGCTAGCCAAAAACATTCAGTACTTC.

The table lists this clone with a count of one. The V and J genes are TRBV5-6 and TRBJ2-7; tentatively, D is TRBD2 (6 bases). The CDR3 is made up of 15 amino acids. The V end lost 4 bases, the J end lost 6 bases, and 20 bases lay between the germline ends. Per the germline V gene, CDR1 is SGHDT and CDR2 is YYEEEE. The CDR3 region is CASSQQGPGAGEQYF. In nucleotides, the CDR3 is TGTGCCAGCAGCCAGCAGGGCCCGGGAGCAGGCGAGCAGTACTTC.